Following are 11 T cell receptor beta chains from one sample sequenced in a study of siplizumab effects on memory and regulatory T cells. The authors cocultured the mixed lymphocyte reaction cells at 37 degrees C for less than seven days. No antigen has been identified for these receptors. The table came from immunoSEQ multiplex PCR; TCRdb's copy has only in-frame clones and leaves some out. Of 12,000 or so clones listed, approximately 37% are singletons. The sample taken for sequencing was CFSE-low (dividing) CD8+ T cells sorted from an allogeneic mixed lymphocyte reaction. The receptors were sampled from a human donor in good health; the cells came from an allogeneic mixed lymphocyte reaction.

This clone is labeled medium-sized (0.01 to 0.1%). The chain has TRBV9 and TRBJ1-1; D is uncertain. V lost 5 bases and J 1 base, leaving 6 bases between the germline ends. Per germline, CDR1 SGDLS and CDR2 YYNGEE. This CDR3 comprises 12 residues. The chain's CDR3 is CASRAWNTEAFF. For the CDR3, the DNA is TGTGCCAGCAGGGCCTGGAACACTGAAGCTTTCTTT.

Points on this clone: The germline gene is not matched at one end of the junction; a read error may be the cause. This rearrangement joins TRBV28 to TRBJ2-7; 12 nucleotides match TRBD1. Germline CDR1 MDHEN, CDR2 SYDVKM. The CDR3 length is 13 residues. CDR3 sequence (DNA): TGTGCCGTCCAGGGGACAGGGGGCCCTCCTTTTGACTTC. Protein product: CAVQGTGGPPFDF.

The genes are TRBV27 and TRBJ2-7; no clear D gene. The CDR3 length is 13 residues. V was cut by 2 bases and J by 2 bases, with 7 bases left in between. The germline V gene encodes CDR1 MNHEY and CDR2 SMNVEV (reference sequence). The CDR3: CASSLGLAYEQYF. The CDR3 DNA follows: TGTGCCAGCAGTTTAGGGCTAGCCTACGAGCAGTACTTC.

This rearrangement joins TRBV7-8 to TRBJ2-1; 8 bases are a match to TRBD2. This CDR3 spans 15 amino acids. Unmatched junction bases numbered 3, after V lost 1 base and J lost 4 bases. In germline, CDR1 is SGHVS, CDR2 FQNEAQ. The CDR3 reads CASSLELAGYNEQFF. CDR3 nucleotides: TGTGCCAGCAGCTTAGAGCTAGCGGGTTACAATGAGCAGTTCTTC.

J is TRBJ2-5 and V is TRBV27; tentative D call: TRBD2 (5 bases). The J call may be wrong; the DNA end is better matched by TRBJ2-7. The length of the CDR3 is 14 residues. Germline loops: CDR1 MNHEY, CDR2 SMNVEV (reference sequence). The CDR3 nucleotides read TGTGCCAGCAGTTTTTCGGGGAACCTCTACGAGCAGTACTTC. This codes for CASSFSGNLYEQYF.

This rearrangement joins TRBV27 to TRBJ2-5; perhaps D is TRBD1 or TRBD2 (5 bases each). Trimming took 2 bases from V and 5 from J, leaving 12 bases between them. This CDR3 region has 14 residues. The germline V gene encodes CDR1 MNHEY and CDR2 SMNVEV (reference sequence). CDR3 sequence reads: CASSLIGREETQYF. The CDR3 DNA sequence: TGTGCCAGCAGTTTAATCGGCAGGGAGGAGACCCAGTACTTC.

The genes are TRBV5-4 and TRBJ2-7; TRBD1 agrees at 7 bases. Germline assignment: CDR1 SGHNT and CDR2 YYREEE (reference sequence). This CDR3 is 15 amino acids long. Germline trimming cut 0 bases from V and 0 bases from J; bases unmatched to any gene: 3. The DNA for the CDR3 is TGTGCCAGCAGCTTGGGACAGGGCCGCTCCTACGAGCAGTACTTC. This translates into CASSLGQGRSYEQYF.

The rearrangement links TRBV11-2 to TRBJ1-6; D not resolved. The CDR3 has 14 residues. V lost 3 bases and J lost 8, with 11 bases in between. In germline, CDR1 is SGHAT, CDR2 FQNNGV. The CDR3 is CASSLAGLDSPLHF. CDR3 DNA sequence: TGTGCCAGCAGCTTGGCGGGCTTGGATTCACCCCTCCACTTT.

This clone is medium-sized (0.01 to 0.1%) within its sample. The chain links TRBV7-9 to TRBJ1-2; D uncertain. Trimming left V 6 bases short and J 4 bases short, with 18 bases between. The germline CDR1 and CDR2 sequences are SEHNR and FQNEAQ (reference sequence). CDR3 size: 15 residues. The CDR3 loop reads CASSSSLRDIYGYTF. The CDR3 nucleotides are TGTGCCAGCAGTTCGTCGCTTCGTGACATCTATGGCTACACCTTC.

By proportion, this clone is medium-sized. The rearrangement uses TRBV13 and TRBJ1-5, with D maybe TRBD1 (5 bases). Germline-derived CDR1 and CDR2 are PRHDT and FYEKMQ (reference sequence). There are 14 residues in the CDR3. V was shortened by 0 bases and J by 6 bases, with 9 bases between the two germline ends. CDR3 bases: TGTGCCAGCAGCTTAGGCAGGGCGACTCAGCCCCAGCATTTT. It is translated as CASSLGRATQPQHF.

The rearrangement joins TRBV21-1 to TRBJ1-5. TRBV21-1 is noted as a pseudogene. The CDR3 sequence is 17 residues long. The CDR3 DNA follows: TGTGCCAGCAGTTCCCCGCTAGCTACATGGCATCATCAGCCCCAGCATTTT. It codes for CASSSPLATWHHQPQHF.